Listed here is a single T cell receptor (beta chain). The CDR3 consists of 16 residues. This sample was taken from a study of T cell clusters in autoimmune cytopenias. Each sample's input was roughly 250 ng genomic DNA, 38,000 or so genome equivalents. Multiplex touch-down PCR amplified TRB using TRB-A and TRB-B pools in one tube. TCRdb reprocessed the multiplex PCR reads and reports one entry per CDR3 protein, with no DNA. This sample's clone table lists almost 15,000 distinct CDR3 sequences. This receptor was identified in a human donor with an autoimmune cytopenia or autoimmune hepatitis (not recorded which). The sample comprised peripheral blood. This chain joins TRBV12-3 or TRBV12-4 and TRBJ2-5; TCRdb indicates TRBD1, and absent DNA this call remains unverified. The CDR3 spells CASSLMGGANQETQYF.